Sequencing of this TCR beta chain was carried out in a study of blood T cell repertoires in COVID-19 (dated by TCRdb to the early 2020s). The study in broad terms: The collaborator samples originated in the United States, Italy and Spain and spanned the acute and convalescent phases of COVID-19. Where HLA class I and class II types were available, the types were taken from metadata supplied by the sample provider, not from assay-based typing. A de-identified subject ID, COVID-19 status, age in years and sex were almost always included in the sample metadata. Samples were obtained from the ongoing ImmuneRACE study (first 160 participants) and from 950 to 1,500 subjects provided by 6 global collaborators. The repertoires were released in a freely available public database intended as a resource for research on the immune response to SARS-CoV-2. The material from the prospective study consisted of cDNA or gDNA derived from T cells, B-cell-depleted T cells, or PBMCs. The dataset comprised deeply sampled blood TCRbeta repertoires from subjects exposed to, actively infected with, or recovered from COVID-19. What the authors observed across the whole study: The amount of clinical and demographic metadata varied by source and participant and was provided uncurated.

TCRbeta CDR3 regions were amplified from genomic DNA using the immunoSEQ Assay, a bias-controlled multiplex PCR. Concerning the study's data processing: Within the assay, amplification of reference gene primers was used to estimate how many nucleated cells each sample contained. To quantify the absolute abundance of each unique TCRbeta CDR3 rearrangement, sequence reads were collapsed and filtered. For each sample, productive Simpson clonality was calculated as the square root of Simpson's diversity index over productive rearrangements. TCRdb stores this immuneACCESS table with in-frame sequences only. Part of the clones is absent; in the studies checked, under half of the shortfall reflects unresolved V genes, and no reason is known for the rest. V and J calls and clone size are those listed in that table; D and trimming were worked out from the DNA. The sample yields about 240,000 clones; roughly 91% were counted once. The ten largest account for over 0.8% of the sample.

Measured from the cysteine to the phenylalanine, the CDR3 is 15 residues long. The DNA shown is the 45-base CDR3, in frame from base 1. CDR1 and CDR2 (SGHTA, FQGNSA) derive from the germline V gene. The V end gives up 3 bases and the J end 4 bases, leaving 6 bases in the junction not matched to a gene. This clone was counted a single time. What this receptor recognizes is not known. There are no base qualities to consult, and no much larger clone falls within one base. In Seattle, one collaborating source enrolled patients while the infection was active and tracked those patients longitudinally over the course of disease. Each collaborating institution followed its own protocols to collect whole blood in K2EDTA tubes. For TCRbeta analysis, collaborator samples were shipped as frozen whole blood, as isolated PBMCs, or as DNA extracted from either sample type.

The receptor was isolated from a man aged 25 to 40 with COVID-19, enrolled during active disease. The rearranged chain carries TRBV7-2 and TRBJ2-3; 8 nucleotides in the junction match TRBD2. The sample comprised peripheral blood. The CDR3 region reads CASSLSLAGSDTQYF. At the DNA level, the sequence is TGTGCCAGCAGCTTGTCCTTAGCGGGGTCAGATACGCAGTATTTT.